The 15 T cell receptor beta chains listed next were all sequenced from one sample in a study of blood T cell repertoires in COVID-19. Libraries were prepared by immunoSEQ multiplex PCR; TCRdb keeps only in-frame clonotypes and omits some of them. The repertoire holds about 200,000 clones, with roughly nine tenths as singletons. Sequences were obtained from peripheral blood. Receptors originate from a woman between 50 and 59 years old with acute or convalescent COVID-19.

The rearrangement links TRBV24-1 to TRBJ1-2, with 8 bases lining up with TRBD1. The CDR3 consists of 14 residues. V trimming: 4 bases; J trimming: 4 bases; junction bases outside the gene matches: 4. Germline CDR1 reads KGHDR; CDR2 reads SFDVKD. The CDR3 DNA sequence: TGTGCCACCAGTGACCCGGACAGGGTCTATGGCTACACCTTC. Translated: CATSDPDRVYGYTF.

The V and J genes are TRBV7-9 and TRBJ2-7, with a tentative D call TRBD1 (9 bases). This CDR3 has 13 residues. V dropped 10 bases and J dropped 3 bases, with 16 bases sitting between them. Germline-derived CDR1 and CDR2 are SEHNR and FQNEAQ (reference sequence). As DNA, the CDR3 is TGTGCCATCGCGGGGGGACAGGGCTACGAGCAGTACTTC. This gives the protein CAIAGGQGYEQYF.

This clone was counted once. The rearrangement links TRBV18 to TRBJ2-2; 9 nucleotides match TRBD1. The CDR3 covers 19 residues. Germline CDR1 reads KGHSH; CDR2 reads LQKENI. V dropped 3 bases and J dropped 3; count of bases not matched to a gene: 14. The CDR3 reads CASSPSGTGIGVDTGELFF. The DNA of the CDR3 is TGTGCCAGCTCACCCTCCGGGACAGGGATAGGGGTAGACACCGGGGAGCTGTTTTTT. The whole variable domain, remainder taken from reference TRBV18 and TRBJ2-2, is NAGVMQNPRHLVRRRGQEARLRCSPMKGHSHVYWYRQLPEEGLKFMVYLQKENIIDESGMPKERFSAEFPKEGPSILRIQQVVRGDSAAYFCASSPSGTGIGVDTGELFFGEGSRLTVL.

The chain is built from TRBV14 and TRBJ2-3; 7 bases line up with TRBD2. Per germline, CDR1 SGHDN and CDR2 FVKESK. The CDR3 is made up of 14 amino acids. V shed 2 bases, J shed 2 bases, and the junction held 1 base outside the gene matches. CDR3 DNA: TGTGCCAGCAGCCAACTAGCGGACACAGATACGCAGTATTTT. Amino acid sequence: CASSQLADTDTQYF. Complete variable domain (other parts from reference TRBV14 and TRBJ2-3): EAGVTQFPSHSVIEKGQTVTLRCDPISGHDNLYWYRRVMGKEIKFLLHFVKESKQDESGMPNNRFLAERTGGTYSTLKVQPAELEDSGVYFCASSQLADTDTQYFGPGTRLTVL.

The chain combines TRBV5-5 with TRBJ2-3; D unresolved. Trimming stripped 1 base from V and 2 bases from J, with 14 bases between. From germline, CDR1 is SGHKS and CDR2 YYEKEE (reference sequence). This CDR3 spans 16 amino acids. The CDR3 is CASSLTAAYPTDTQYF. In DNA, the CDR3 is TGTGCCAGCAGCTTGACAGCCGCCTACCCCACAGATACGCAGTATTTT.

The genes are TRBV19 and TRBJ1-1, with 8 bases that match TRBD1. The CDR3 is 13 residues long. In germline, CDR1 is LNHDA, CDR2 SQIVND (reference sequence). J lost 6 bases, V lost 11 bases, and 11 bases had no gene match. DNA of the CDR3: TGTGCCTCTGCGGACAGGGCCCCGGCTGAAGCTTTCTTT. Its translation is CASADRAPAEAFF.

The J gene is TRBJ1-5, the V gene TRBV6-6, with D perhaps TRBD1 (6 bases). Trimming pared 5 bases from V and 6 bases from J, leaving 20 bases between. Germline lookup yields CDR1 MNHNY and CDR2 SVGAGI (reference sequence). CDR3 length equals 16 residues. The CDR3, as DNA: TGTGCCAGCAGTATAGCCCGGACAGCAACCTCTCAGCCCCAGCATTTT. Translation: CASSIARTATSQPQHF.

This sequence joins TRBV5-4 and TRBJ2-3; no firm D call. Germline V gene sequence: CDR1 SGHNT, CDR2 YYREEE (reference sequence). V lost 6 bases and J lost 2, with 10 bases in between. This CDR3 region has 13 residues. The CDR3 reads CASMETATDTQYF. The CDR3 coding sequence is TGTGCCAGCATGGAAACAGCCACAGATACGCAGTATTTT.

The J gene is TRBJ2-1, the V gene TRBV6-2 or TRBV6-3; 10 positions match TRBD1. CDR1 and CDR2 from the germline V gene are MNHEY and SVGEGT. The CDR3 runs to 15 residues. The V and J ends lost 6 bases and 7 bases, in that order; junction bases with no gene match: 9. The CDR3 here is CASSPRDRGWNEQFF. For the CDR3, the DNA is TGTGCCAGCAGCCCCCGGGACAGGGGATGGAATGAGCAGTTCTTC.

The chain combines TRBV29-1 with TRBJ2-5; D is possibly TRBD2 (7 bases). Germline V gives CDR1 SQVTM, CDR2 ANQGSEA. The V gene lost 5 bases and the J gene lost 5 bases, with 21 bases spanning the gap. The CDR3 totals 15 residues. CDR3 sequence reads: CSVSRLRGPGETQYF. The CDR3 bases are TGCAGCGTTTCGCGGCTGCGGGGGCCGGGTGAGACCCAGTACTTC.

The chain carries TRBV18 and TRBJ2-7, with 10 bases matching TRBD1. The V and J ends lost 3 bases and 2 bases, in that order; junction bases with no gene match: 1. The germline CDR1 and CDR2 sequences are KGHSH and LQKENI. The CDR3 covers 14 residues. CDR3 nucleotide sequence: TGTGCCAGCTCACCCGACAGGGGGCCCTACGAGCAGTACTTC. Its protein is CASSPDRGPYEQYF.

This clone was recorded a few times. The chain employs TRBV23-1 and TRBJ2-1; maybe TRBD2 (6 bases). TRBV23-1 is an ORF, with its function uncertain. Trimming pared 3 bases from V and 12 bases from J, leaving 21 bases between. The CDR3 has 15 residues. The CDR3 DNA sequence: TGCGCCAGCAGTCATCTCCCCGGCAGACTGGGAGGGCAGTTCTTC. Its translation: CASSHLPGRLGGQFF.

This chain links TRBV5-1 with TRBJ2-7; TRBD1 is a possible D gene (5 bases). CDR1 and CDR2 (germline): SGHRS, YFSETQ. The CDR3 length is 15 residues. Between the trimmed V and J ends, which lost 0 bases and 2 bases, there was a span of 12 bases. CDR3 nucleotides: TGCGCCAGCAGCTTGGAAGGGGATCCCACCTACGAGCAGTACTTC. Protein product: CASSLEGDPTYEQYF. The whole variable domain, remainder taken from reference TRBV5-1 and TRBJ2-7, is KAGVTQTPRYLIKTRGQQVTLSCSPISGHRSVSWYQQTPGQGLQFLFEYFSETQRNKGNFPGRFSGRQFSNSRSEMNVSTLELGDSALYLCASSLEGDPTYEQYFGPGTRLTVT.

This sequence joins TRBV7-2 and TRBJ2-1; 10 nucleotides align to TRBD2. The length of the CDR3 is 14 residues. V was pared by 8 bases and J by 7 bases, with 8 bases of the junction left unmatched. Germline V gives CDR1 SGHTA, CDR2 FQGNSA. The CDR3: CASGRASGSNEQFF. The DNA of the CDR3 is TGTGCCAGCGGACGGGCTAGCGGGAGTAATGAGCAGTTCTTC.

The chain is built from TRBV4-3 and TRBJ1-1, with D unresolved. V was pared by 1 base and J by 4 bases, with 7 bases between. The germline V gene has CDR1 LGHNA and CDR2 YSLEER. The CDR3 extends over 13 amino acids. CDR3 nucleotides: TGCGCCAGCAGCCAAGGGAGAATCACTGAAGCTTTCTTT. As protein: CASSQGRITEAFF.